This is a list of T cell receptor beta chains from one sample in a study of identical twins. Each CDR3 protein gets one entry after TCRdb re-called the 5' RACE reads with MiXCR. The sample contains 550,000 to 800,000 distinct CDR3 sequences, about 7.6% of which appear only once. Another study also made use of these data, one on yellow fever vaccine responses in identical twins.

The sample comprised PBMCs. The receptor source for this set is a woman aged 18-30 years in good health. CDR3s include the opening cysteine and the closing phenylalanine or tryptophan. D genes are given only for firm matches. Some rows mark clone size as missing; the rest say once, few, many or name a class of expanded clone.

J: TRBJ2-5; V: TRBV3-1; D: TRBD2; size: many; CDR3: CASRKTSGGETQYF; DNA: TGTGCCAGCAGGAAGACTAGCGGGGGAGAGACCCAGTACTTC
J: TRBJ2-7; V: TRBV12-3/TRBV12-4; D: TRBD1; size: many; CDR3: CASSPTGDEQYF; DNA: TGTGCCAGCAGTCCGACAGGGGACGAGCAGTACTTC
J: TRBJ2-7; V: TRBV27; D: .; size: many; CDR3: CASRGLDYEQYF; DNA: TGTGCCAGCAGGGGGCTAGACTACGAGCAGTACTTC
J: TRBJ1-4; V: TRBV12-3/TRBV12-4; D: TRBD1; size: many; CDR3: CASSVTGVTNEKLFF; DNA: TGTGCCAGCAGTGTCACAGGGGTTACTAATGAAAAACTGTTTTTT
J: TRBJ2-1; V: TRBV5-1; D: .; size: .; CDR3: CVSSSNNEQFF; DNA: TGCGTCAGCAGCTCTAACAATGAGCAGTTCTTC
J: TRBJ2-7; V: TRBV28; D: TRBD2; size: .; CDR3: CASRETSRYEQYF; DNA: TGTGCCAGCAGGGAGACTAGCAGATACGAGCAGTACTTC
J: TRBJ2-1; V: TRBV24-1; D: TRBD2; size: many; CDR3: CATSAQRGSYNEQFF; DNA: TGTGCCACCAGTGCGCAGCGGGGCTCCTACAATGAGCAGTTCTTC
J: TRBJ1-2; V: TRBV5-6; D: .; size: many; CDR3: CASSLERQAHGYTF; DNA: TGTGCCAGCAGCTTGGAGCGACAGGCTCATGGCTACACCTTC
J: TRBJ2-1; V: TRBV5-1; D: .; size: many; CDR3: CASSLAQYNEQFF; DNA: TGCGCCAGCAGCTTGGCGCAATACAATGAGCAGTTCTTC
J: TRBJ1-1; V: TRBV7-9; D: .; size: many; CDR3: CASSLAGLNTEAFF; DNA: TGTGCCAGCAGCTTAGCCGGGTTGAACACTGAAGCTTTCTTT
J: TRBJ2-1; V: TRBV5-5; D: TRBD2; size: many; CDR3: CASYPSGRATEQFF; DNA: TGTGCCAGCTATCCTAGCGGGAGGGCGACTGAGCAGTTCTTC
J: TRBJ2-2; V: TRBV7-9; D: .; size: few; CDR3: CASSLSGGGSTGELFF; DNA: TGTGCCAGCAGCTTATCAGGTGGCGGCTCCACCGGGGAGCTGTTTTTT
J: TRBJ1-6; V: TRBV5-1; D: TRBD1; size: many; CDR3: CASSLATGGNNSPLHF; DNA: TGCGCCAGCAGCTTGGCCACAGGGGGCAATAATTCACCCCTCCACTTT
J: TRBJ1-1; V: TRBV20-1; D: .; size: many; CDR3: CSAHTANTEAFF; DNA: TGCAGTGCTCATACAGCGAACACTGAAGCTTTCTTT
J: TRBJ2-1; V: TRBV4-1; D: TRBD2; size: many; CDR3: CASSQEAGGAEQFF; DNA: TGCGCCAGCAGCCAAGAAGCGGGAGGAGCTGAGCAGTTCTTC
J: TRBJ2-1; V: TRBV7-8; D: TRBD1; size: few; CDR3: CASSLAEQQGLSSYNEQFF; DNA: TGTGCCAGCAGCTTAGCAGAACAACAGGGGTTGAGCTCCTACAATGAGCAGTTCTTC
J: TRBJ2-3; V: TRBV5-1; D: TRBD2; size: many; CDR3: CASSLAKGVRAGSTDTQYF; DNA: TGCGCCAGCAGCTTGGCCAAGGGCGTCCGAGCGGGGAGCACAGATACGCAGTATTTT
J: TRBJ2-1; V: TRBV4-1; D: .; size: .; CDR3: CASSQDPPGQFF; DNA: TGCGCCAGCAGCCAAGATCCCCCAGGGCAGTTCTTC
J: TRBJ1-6; V: TRBV12-3/TRBV12-4; D: .; size: few; CDR3: CASSLAAGINSPLHF; DNA: TGTGCCAGCAGTTTAGCGGCAGGAATCAATTCACCCCTCCACTTT
J: TRBJ2-5; V: TRBV20-1; D: .; size: many; CDR3: CSAQLEGETQYF; DNA: TGCAGTGCGCAACTCGAAGGGGAGACCCAGTACTTC
J: TRBJ2-1; V: TRBV29-1; D: .; size: few; CDR3: CSVEEGWVRSGRFSYNEQFF; DNA: TGCAGCGTTGAAGAAGGGTGGGTTAGGTCGGGAAGGTTCTCCTACAATGAGCAGTTCTTC
J: TRBJ2-3; V: TRBV20-1; D: TRBD2; size: few; CDR3: CSAPKLAGGTDTQYF; DNA: TGCAGTGCTCCGAAACTAGCGGGGGGCACAGATACGCAGTATTTT
J: TRBJ2-1; V: TRBV28; D: TRBD2; size: .; CDR3: CASRATGTSGISSYNEQFF; DNA: TGTGCCAGCAGGGCCACCGGGACTAGCGGGATAAGCTCCTACAATGAGCAGTTCTTC
J: TRBJ1-5; V: TRBV6-6; D: .; size: .; CDR3: CASGEQHNQPQHF; DNA: TGTGCCAGTGGGGAGCAGCACAATCAGCCCCAGCATTTT
J: TRBJ2-2; V: TRBV4-1; D: .; size: few; CDR3: CASSQDRRDGELFF; DNA: TGCGCCAGCAGCCAAGATCGGAGGGACGGGGAGCTGTTTTTT